This T cell receptor (beta chain) comes out of a study of T cells after posttransplantation cyclophosphamide. On this clone: Antigen unknown.

The assay was immunoSEQ multiplex PCR, and TCRdb's table has in-frame clones only and misses some. The sample has around 3,400 clones; roughly 95% are singletons. Overall study findings and caveats: TRB clonality was highly associated with recipient CMV seropositivity and reactivation. Blood and skin or GI T cell repertoires showed limited TRB overlap.

Peripheral blood was collected from the related graft donor on the marrow donation day. Cells defined as naive were viable CD3+CD4+ or CD3+CD8+ and CCR7+CD45RA+CD45RO-CD95-CD27+CD28+. The V gene's germline CDR1 is SEHNR and CDR2 FQNEAQ (reference sequence). The junction had 7 bases not matched to a gene; V was cut back by 1 base and J by 6 bases. This CDR3 has 15 amino acids. The origin of this receptor is a woman in her forties or fifties in good health and a related stem cell transplant donor. What was sequenced was naive CD8+ T cells sorted from PBMCs. The chain combines TRBV7-9 with TRBJ2-7; 9 bases map to TRBD1. The CDR3 bases are TGTGCCAGCAGCTTAGTTGGACAGGGGCCCTCCGAGCAGTACTTC. Its protein is CASSLVGQGPSEQYF.